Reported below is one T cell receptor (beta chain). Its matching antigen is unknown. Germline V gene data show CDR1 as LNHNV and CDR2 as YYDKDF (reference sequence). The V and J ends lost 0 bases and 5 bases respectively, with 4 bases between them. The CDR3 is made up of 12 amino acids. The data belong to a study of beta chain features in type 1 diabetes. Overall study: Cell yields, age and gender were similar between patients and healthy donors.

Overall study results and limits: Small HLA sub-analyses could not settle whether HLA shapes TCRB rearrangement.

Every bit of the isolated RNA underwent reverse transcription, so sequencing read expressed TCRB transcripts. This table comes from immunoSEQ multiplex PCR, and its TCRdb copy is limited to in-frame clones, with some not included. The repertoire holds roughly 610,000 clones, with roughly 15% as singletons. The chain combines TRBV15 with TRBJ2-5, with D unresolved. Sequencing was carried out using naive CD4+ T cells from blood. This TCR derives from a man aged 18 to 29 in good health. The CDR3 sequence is CATSRERETQYF. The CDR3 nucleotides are TGTGCCACCAGCAGAGAGCGGGAGACCCAGTACTTC.